These T cell receptor beta chains were read from a single sample in a study of T cell responses to AZD1222 COVID-19 vaccine. Sequencing used immunoSEQ multiplex PCR; TCRdb keeps in-frame clones, though not all of them. The sample holds about 150,000 clones, around 87% seen once. The starting material was peripheral blood, obtained 28 days after the second AZD1222 dose. These receptors were taken from an adult who received the AZD1222 COVID-19 vaccine. CDR3s include the opening cysteine and the closing phenylalanine or tryptophan.

>TRBV7-9
CASRTGISDTQYF
>TRBV29-1
CSVEDGGNTIYF
>TRBV11-2
CASRGTYEQYF
>TRBV7-8
CASRRQGGAYNEQFF
>TRBV19
CASSIDRGANEKLFF
>TRBV7-3
CASSPSRGQGEAGELFF
>TRBV5-6
CASSSPSGSRGTQYF
>TRBV19
CASSTDRGGNQPQHF
>TRBV6-5
CASRRTGNYEQYF
>TRBV28
CASSRTGGTEAFF
>TRBV5-1
CASSLGAGNTEAFF
>TRBV29-1
CSVAQGPPEAFF
>TRBV10-3
CAISESPGGRELFF
>TRBV6-5
CATAIAQSVNYGYTF
>TRBV28
CASAVLSGRAYWREQFF
>TRBV3-1/TRBV3-2
CASSLRSGLTNEQFF
>TRBV28
CASVAGRANTGELFF
>TRBV6-6
CASKGVETQYF
>TRBV6-5
CASSKGQGVYEQYF
>TRBV2
CASTRVGGYEQYF
>TRBV6-1
CASSEARGVYETQYF
>TRBV19
CASSIGTRTGGELFF
>TRBV30
CAWSFTSGNTIYF
>TRBV6-5
CASSVSQFQPQHF
>TRBV28
CASSPSGTVISWQYF